This T cell receptor (beta chain) was captured in a study of blood T cells in healthy people across ages. It was with a sample-barcoded 5' primer and a J-beta primer mix that a second PCR of roughly 7 to 12 cycles was run. TCRdb reprocessed the 5' RACE reads via MiXCR and lists one record per CDR3 protein. The profile covers hundreds of thousands of distinct CDR3 sequences, with about 20% appearing a single time and 22% taken by the ten largest. This clonotype appeared many times. The receptor was isolated from a man between 65 and 85 years old in good health. The sample taken for sequencing was blood.

CDR3 DNA: TGCAGCGTTGATGGGGACAGGGACAACAATGAGCAGTTCTTC. Its translation: CSVDGDRDNNEQFF. The chain carries TRBV29-1 and TRBJ2-1; the match to TRBD1 covers 9 bases. This CDR3 has 14 residues. The germline V gene encodes CDR1 SQVTM and CDR2 ANQGSEA. With 3 bases clipped from V and 5 bases from J, the junction kept 5 bases outside the gene matches.